The clone carrying this TCR beta chain was recorded a few times. The authors' processing: Estimation of nucleated cell counts was performed using reference gene primer amplification. TCRdb keeps only in-frame clones here, not all; method: immunoSEQ multiplex PCR. V, J and clone size reflect that table, while D and trimming were determined from the DNA. This sample has 180,000 or so clones, with 85% to 90% found just once. The source of the sample is a study of blood T cell repertoires in COVID-19. Looking at the study overall: Material from acute and convalescent COVID-19 was sourced from the United States, Italy and Spain. Nucleic acid was either cDNA or gDNA, and it came from T cells, B-cell-depleted T cells, or PBMCs.

Patients in Seattle were enrolled during active infection, then followed longitudinally. V gave up 10 bases and J gave up 0 bases, with 10 bases separating them. The CDR3 runs to 12 residues. Germline loops: CDR1 MNHEY, CDR2 SVGAGI. The TCR originated in a woman in her fifties or sixties with COVID-19, enrolled during active disease. Input material: peripheral blood. The chain joins TRBV6-5 to TRBJ2-7, with D possibly matching TRBD1 (5 bases). The CDR3 protein is CATKQASYEQYF. The CDR3 nucleotides are TGTGCCACCAAACAGGCCTCCTACGAGCAGTACTTC.